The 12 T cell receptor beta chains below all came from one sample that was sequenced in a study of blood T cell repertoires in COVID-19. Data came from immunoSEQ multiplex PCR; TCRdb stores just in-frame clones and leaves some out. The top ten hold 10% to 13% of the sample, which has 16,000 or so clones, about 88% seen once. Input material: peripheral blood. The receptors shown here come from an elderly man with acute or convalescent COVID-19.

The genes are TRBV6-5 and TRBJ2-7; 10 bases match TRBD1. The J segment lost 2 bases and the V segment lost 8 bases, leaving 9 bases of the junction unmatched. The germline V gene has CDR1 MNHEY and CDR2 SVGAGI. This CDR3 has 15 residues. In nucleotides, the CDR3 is TGTGCCAGCGGGATCGGGACAGGGGCCGCCTACGAGCAGTACTTC. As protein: CASGIGTGAAYEQYF.

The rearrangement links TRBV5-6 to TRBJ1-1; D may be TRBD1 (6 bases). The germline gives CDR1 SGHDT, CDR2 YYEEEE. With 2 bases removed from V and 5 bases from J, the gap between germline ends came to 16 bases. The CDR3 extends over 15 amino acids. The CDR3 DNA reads TGTGCCAGCAGCTTTGGTCAGGGGTTGAGGACTGAAGCTTTCTTT. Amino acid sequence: CASSFGQGLRTEAFF. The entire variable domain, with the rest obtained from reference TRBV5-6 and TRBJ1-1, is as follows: DAGVTQSPTHLIKTRGQQVTLRCSPKSGHDTVSWYQQALGQGPQFIFQYYEEEERQRGNFPDRFSGHQFPNYSSELNVNALLLGDSALYLCASSFGQGLRTEAFFGQGTRLTVV.

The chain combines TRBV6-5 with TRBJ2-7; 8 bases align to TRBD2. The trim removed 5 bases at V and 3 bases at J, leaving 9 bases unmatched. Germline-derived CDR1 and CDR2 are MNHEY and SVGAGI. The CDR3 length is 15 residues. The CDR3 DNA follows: TGTGCCAGCAGTAACCTTAGCGGGGATAACTACGAGCAGTACTTC. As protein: CASSNLSGDNYEQYF.

The CDR3 is CASSIPGQPQHF. The CDR3 bases are TGTGCCAGTAGTATACCCGGGCAGCCCCAGCATTTT. The chain combines TRBV19 with TRBJ1-5; the D is unclear. The CDR3 extends over 12 amino acids. Trimming shortened V by 2 bases and J by 7 bases, and 6 bases separated the two germline ends. Germline values: CDR1 LNHDA, CDR2 SQIVND (reference sequence).

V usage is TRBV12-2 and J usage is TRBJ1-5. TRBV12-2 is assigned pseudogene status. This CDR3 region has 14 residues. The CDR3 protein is CASRFRFLNQPQHF. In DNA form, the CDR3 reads TGTGCAAGTCGCTTCCGGTTCCTCAATCAGCCCCAGCATTTT.

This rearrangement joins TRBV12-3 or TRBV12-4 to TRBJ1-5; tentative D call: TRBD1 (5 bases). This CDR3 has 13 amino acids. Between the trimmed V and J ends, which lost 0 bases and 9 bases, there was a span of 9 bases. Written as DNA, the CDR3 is TGTGCCAGCAGTTTAGCGGGGGGAGGGCCCCAGCATTTT. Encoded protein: CASSLAGGGPQHF.

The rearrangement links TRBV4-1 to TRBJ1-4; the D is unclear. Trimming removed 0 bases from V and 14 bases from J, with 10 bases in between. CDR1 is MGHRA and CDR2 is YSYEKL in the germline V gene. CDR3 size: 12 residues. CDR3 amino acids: CASSQEFGSLFF. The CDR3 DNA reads TGCGCCAGCAGCCAAGAATTCGGGTCCCTGTTTTTT.

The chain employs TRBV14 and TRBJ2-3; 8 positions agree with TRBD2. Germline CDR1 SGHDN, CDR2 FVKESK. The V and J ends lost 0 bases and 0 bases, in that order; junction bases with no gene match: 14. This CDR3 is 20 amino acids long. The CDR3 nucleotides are TGTGCCAGCAGCCAAGACCCAAAAGCGGGAGCGTCGTGGAGCACAGATACGCAGTATTTT. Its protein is CASSQDPKAGASWSTDTQYF.

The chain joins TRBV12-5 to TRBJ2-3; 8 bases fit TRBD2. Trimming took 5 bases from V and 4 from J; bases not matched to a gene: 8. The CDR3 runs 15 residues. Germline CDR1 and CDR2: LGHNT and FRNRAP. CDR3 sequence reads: CASGTRTSWADTQYF. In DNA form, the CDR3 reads TGTGCTAGTGGTACGCGGACTAGCTGGGCAGATACGCAGTATTTT.

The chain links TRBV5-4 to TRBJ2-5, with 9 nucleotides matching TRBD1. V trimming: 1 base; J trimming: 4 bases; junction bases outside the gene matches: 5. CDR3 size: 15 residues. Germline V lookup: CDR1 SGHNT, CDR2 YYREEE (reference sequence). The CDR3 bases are TGTGCCAGCAGCTTGCAGGGACAGGGTGGAGAGACCCAGTACTTC. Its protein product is CASSLQGQGGETQYF.

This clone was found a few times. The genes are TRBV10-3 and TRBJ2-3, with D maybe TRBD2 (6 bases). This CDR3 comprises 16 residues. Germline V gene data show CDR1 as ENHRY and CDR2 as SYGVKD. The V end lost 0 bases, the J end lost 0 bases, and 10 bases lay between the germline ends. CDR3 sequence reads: CAISESWGTSTDTQYF. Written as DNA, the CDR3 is TGTGCCATCAGTGAGTCGTGGGGGACTAGCACAGATACGCAGTATTTT.

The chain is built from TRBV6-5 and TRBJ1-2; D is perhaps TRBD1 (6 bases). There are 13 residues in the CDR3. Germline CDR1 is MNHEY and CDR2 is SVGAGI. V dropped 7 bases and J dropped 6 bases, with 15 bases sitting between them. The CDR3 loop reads CASMAQGRDGYTF. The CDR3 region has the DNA TGTGCCAGCATGGCACAGGGCCGGGATGGCTACACCTTC.